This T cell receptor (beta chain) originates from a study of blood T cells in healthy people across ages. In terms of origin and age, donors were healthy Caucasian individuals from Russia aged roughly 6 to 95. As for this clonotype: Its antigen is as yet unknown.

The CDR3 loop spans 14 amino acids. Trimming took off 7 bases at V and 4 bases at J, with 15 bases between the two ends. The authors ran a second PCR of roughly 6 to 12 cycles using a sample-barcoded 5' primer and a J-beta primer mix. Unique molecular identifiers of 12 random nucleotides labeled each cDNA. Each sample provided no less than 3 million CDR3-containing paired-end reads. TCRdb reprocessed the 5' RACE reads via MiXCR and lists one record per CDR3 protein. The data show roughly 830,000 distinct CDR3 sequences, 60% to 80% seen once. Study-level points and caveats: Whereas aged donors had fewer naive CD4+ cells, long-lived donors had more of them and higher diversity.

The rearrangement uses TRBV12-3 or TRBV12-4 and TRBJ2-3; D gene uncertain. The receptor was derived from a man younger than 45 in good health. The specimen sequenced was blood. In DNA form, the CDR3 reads TGTGCCAGCAATGGCAGAGCTATATCAGATACGCAGTATTTT. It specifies CASNGRAISDTQYF.